The TCR beta chain described here comes from a study of CD8 T cells in Susac syndrome. CD8+ and CD4+ T cells taken from blood had their TCR beta sequenced. Included as multiple sclerosis controls were treatment-naive patients who had stable or active relapsing-remitting disease. Purification of the CD8+ and CD4+ T cells relied on negative isolation, and TEMRA cells underwent FACS enrichment. The RNA, about 0.5 to 1 ug, was put through reverse transcription using random hexamers. Amplification of TCR beta CDR3 used immunoSEQ multiplex PCR across 54 Vbeta and 13 Jbeta. TCRdb fed the immunoSEQ multiplex PCR reads into MiXCR, producing one record per CDR3 protein. This table has more than 95,000 distinct CDR3 sequences, 93% appearing once. J gave up 2 bases and V 4 bases, and 11 bases lay outside the gene matches. The V gene's germline CDR1 is SGDLS and CDR2 YYNGEE. This CDR3 spans 17 amino acids.

The rearrangement uses TRBV9 and TRBJ1-3; TRBD1 aligns across 8 bases. The sequence was obtained from a human donor with multiple sclerosis. Input material: CD8+ T cells from PBMCs. The CDR3 DNA is TGTGCCAGCAGCCTCAACCCTACAGGGGGAACTGGAAACACCATATATTTT. Its translation: CASSLNPTGGTGNTIYF.